The rows below give T cell receptor beta chains drawn from one sample of a study of T cell repertoires in cytomegalovirus infection. From the reads, TCRdb called clonotypes with MiXCR, one entry per CDR3 protein. Of approximately 490,000 distinct CDR3 sequences detected, over 9% appear once; the ten largest clones hold roughly a tenth. The sequenced sample was PBMCs. The receptors here all came from a human donor in good health (CMV status not recorded). Some clones in this sample may be carry-over from other donors' samples. Both conserved end residues are part of each CDR3. The order of the fields is D gene, J gene, clone size, V gene, CDR3 DNA, CDR3 protein. The D gene is left open where the match is weak. Clone size is given for some rows only: seen once, a few or many times, or a class if the clone is expanded.

D gene: -; J gene: TRBJ1-2; clone size: many; V gene: TRBV29-1; CDR3 DNA: TGCAGCGTTGAAAGTGGCTATGGCTACACCTTC; CDR3 protein: CSVESGYGYTF
D gene: -; J gene: TRBJ2-1; clone size: many; V gene: TRBV7-9; CDR3 DNA: TGTGCCAGCAGCTTAGGGGCAGGGTTCTCCTACAATGAGCAGTTCTTC; CDR3 protein: CASSLGAGFSYNEQFF
D gene: -; J gene: TRBJ1-4; clone size: -; V gene: TRBV9; CDR3 DNA: TGTGCCAGCAGCGTAGAGGACTCTGCCAATGAAAAACTGTTTTTT; CDR3 protein: CASSVEDSANEKLFF
D gene: -; J gene: TRBJ1-1; clone size: -; V gene: TRBV6-5; CDR3 DNA: TGTGCCAGCAGTTACTCGGCCTCAGGGAACACTGAAGCTTTCTTT; CDR3 protein: CASSYSASGNTEAFF
D gene: -; J gene: TRBJ2-2; clone size: few; V gene: TRBV20-1; CDR3 DNA: TGCAGTGCTAGCCGGCGTACGAACACCGGGGAGCTGTTTTTT; CDR3 protein: CSASRRTNTGELFF
D gene: -; J gene: TRBJ2-7; clone size: many; V gene: TRBV6-2/TRBV6-3; CDR3 DNA: TGTGCCAGCAGTTACTTGGAGGTGACCCTCTCCTACGAGCAGTACTTC; CDR3 protein: CASSYLEVTLSYEQYF
D gene: TRBD1; J gene: TRBJ2-1; clone size: many; V gene: TRBV6-2/TRBV6-3; CDR3 DNA: TGTGCCAGCAGTCTTGGGGACAGGGAGGTTTACAATGAGCAGTTCTTC; CDR3 protein: CASSLGDREVYNEQFF
D gene: -; J gene: TRBJ2-2; clone size: -; V gene: TRBV28; CDR3 DNA: TGTGCCAGCAGGGGGGGACTCGTCTGGACCGGGGAGCTGTTTTTT; CDR3 protein: CASRGGLVWTGELFF
D gene: -; J gene: TRBJ2-3; clone size: many; V gene: TRBV11-2; CDR3 DNA: TGTGCCAGCAGACTGTGGGCGGGTGGCACAGATACGCAGTATTTT; CDR3 protein: CASRLWAGGTDTQYF
D gene: -; J gene: TRBJ1-1; clone size: few; V gene: TRBV19; CDR3 DNA: TGTGCCAGTAGTAGCCTCGGCGGGGAAGCTTTCTTT; CDR3 protein: CASSSLGGEAFF
D gene: TRBD1; J gene: TRBJ2-5; clone size: many; V gene: TRBV11-2; CDR3 DNA: TGTGCCAGCAGCCGACAGGGATTTCTCCAAGAGACCCAGTACTTC; CDR3 protein: CASSRQGFLQETQYF